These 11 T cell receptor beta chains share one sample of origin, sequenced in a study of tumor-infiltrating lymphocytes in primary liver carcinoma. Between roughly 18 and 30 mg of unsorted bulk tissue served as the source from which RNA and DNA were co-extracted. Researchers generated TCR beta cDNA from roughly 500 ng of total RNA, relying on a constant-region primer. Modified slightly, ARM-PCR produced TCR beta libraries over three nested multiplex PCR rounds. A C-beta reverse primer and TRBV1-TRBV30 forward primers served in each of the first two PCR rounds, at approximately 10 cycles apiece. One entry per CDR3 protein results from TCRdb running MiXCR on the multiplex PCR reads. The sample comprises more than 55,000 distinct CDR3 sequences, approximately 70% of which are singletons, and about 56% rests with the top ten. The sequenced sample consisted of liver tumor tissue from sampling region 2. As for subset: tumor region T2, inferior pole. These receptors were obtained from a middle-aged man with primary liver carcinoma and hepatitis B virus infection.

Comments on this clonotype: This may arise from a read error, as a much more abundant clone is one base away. Here the CDR3 DNA reads TGTGCCAGCAGCTACCCCGGGATTAGCGGTAGCAATGAGCAGTTCTTC. Its translation: CASSYPGISGSNEQFF. J is TRBJ2-1 and V is TRBV11-2; D is possibly TRBD2 (6 bases). Trimming stripped 4 bases from V and 6 bases from J, with 19 bases between. CDR3 length: 16 amino acids. Germline CDR1 reads SGHAT; CDR2 reads FQNNGV.

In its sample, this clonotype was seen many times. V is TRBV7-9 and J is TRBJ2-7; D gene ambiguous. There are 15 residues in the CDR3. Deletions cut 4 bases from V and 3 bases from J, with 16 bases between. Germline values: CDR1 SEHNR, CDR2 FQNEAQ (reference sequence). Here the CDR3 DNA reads TGTGCCAGCAGCTGGGCGAGCGCGCTTAACTACGAGCAGTACTTC. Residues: CASSWASALNYEQYF.

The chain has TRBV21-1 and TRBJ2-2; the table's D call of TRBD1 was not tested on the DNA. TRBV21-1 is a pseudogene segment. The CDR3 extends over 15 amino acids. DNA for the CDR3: TGTGCCAGCAGACCGGGACAGGAGGGCACCAGGGAGCTGTTTTTT. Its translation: CASRPGQEGTRELFF.

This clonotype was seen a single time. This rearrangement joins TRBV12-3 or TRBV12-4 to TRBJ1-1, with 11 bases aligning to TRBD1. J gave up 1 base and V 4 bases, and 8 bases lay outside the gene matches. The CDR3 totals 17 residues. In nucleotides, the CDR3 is TGTGCCAGCAGTTCATGGACAGGGGGCTCTGGGAACACTGAAGCTTTCTTT. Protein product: CASSSWTGGSGNTEAFF.

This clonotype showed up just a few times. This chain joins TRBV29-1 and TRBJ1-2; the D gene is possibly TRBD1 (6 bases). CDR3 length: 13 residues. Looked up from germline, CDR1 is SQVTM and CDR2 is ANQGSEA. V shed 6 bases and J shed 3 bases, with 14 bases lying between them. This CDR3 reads CSVGGREDYGYTF. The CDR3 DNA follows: TGCAGCGTCGGGGGCAGGGAAGACTATGGCTACACCTTC.

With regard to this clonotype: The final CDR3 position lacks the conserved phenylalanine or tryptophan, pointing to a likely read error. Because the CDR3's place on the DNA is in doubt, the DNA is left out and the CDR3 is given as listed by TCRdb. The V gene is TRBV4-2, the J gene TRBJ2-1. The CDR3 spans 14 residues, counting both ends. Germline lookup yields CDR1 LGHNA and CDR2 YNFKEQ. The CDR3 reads CASSLGHSDNEQLL.

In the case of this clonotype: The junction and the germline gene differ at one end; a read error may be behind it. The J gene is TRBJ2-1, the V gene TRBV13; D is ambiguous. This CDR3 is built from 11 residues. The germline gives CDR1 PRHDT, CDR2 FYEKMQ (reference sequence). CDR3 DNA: TGTGACAGCAGCACGTACAATGAGCAGTTCTTC. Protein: CDSSTYNEQFF. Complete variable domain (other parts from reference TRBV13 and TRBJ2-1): AAGVIQSPRHLIKEKRETATLKCYPIPRHDTVYWYQQGPGQDPQFLISFYEKMQSDKGSIPDRFSAQQFSDYHSELNMSSLELGDSALYFCDSSTYNEQFFGPGTRLTVL.

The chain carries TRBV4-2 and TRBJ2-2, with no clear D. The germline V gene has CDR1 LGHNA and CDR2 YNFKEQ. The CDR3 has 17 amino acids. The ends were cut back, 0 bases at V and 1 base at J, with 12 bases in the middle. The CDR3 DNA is TGTGCCAGCAGCCAAGATCTTGGTGCTGTGAACACCGGGGAGCTGTTTTTT. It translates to CASSQDLGAVNTGELFF.

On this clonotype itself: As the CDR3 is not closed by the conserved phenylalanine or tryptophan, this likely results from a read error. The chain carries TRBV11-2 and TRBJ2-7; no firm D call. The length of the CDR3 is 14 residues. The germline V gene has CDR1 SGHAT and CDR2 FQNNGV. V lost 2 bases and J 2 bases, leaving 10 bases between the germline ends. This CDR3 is CASSLTDAAYEQYY. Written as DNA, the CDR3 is TGTGCCAGCAGCTTAACTGACGCTGCCTACGAGCAGTACTAC.

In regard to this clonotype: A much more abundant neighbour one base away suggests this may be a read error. CDR3 DNA sequence: TGTGCCAGCAGCGACCATAATCAGCTCCAGCATTTT. It is translated as CASSDHNQLQHF. The chain recombines TRBV7-9 with TRBJ1-5, with no clear D. The CDR3 has 12 amino acids. The V gene's germline CDR1 is SEHNR and CDR2 FQNEAQ (reference sequence).

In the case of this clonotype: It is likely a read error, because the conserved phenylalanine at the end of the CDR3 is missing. For the CDR3, the DNA is TGTGCCAGCAGCCAAGAATCTAGTCCCATTTACAATGAGCAGTTCATC. Translating it yields CASSQESSPIYNEQFI. The chain is built from TRBV14 and TRBJ2-1; D is uncertain. Germline V gene lookup returns CDR1 SGHDN and CDR2 FVKESK. The CDR3 spans 16 residues. V was trimmed by 0 bases and J by 4 bases, leaving 13 bases between them.